The rows below give T cell receptor beta chains drawn from one sample of a study of shared clonotypes between healthy human individuals. The assay was immunoSEQ multiplex PCR, and TCRdb's table has in-frame clones only and misses some. The sample carries 2.5 million or so clones, around 90% recorded once. The sample consisted of naive CD4+ T cells sorted from blood. The receptors were sampled from a man younger than 35 in good health. Each CDR3 is given with its conserved first and last residue. A D gene is named only where the DNA matches it firmly. Not every row has a clone size; where given, it reads once, few, many or a size class.

TRBV4-1,.,.,14,TRBJ1-6,TGCGCCAGCAGACCAGCCTCCTATAATTCACCCCTCCACTTT,CASRPASYNSPLHF
TRBV19,.,.,13,TRBJ2-5,TGTGCCAGTAGTATGGGAGACCGAGAGACCCAGTACTTC,CASSMGDRETQYF
TRBV6-5,TRBD1,.,13,TRBJ1-2,TGTGCCAGCAGTTACCCCGGACAGGGGGGCTACACCTTC,CASSYPGQGGYTF
TRBV5-1,.,once,14,TRBJ1-4,TGCGCCAGCAGCTTCAGGGCCAGTAATGAAAAACTGTTTTTT,CASSFRASNEKLFF
TRBV19,.,.,16,TRBJ2-7,TGTGCCAGTAGTCCCTATCTGACGGGATCCTACTACGAGCAGTACTTC,CASSPYLTGSYYEQYF
TRBV6-5,TRBD1,.,15,TRBJ1-5,TGTGCCAGCAGTTCCGACAGGGGGCGTTATCAGCCCCAGCATTTT,CASSSDRGRYQPQHF
TRBV27,.,.,15,TRBJ2-2,TGTGCCAGCAGTTTGTGGTCCCCGAACACCGGGGAGCTGTTTTTT,CASSLWSPNTGELFF
TRBV9,TRBD2,.,17,TRBJ2-7,TGTGCCAGCAGCGCGAGAGATAGCGGGAGTAGGGTCTACGAGCAGTACTTC,CASSARDSGSRVYEQYF
TRBV29-1,.,few,12,TRBJ1-5,TGCAGCGTCCGAGATAGCAATCAGCCCCAGCATTTT,CSVRDSNQPQHF
TRBV6-5,.,.,14,TRBJ1-6,TGTGCCAGCAGTTACAGGGGTTATAATTCACCCCTCCACTTT,CASSYRGYNSPLHF
TRBV5-1,TRBD2,once,16,TRBJ2-5,TGCGCCAGCAGCTCGGGACTAGCGGGAGGAATAGAGACCCAGTACTTC,CASSSGLAGGIETQYF
TRBV28,TRBD2,.,15,TRBJ2-1,TGTGCCAGCAGGCTAGCGGGAGGGCCCCACAATGAGCAGTTCTTC,CASRLAGGPHNEQFF
TRBV5-1,TRBD1,.,15,TRBJ1-1,TGCGCCAGCAGCCAGCCTGGACAGGGTTGGGCTGAAGCTTTCTTT,CASSQPGQGWAEAFF